What follows is one TCR beta chain and its context. Generated by immunoSEQ multiplex PCR, the TCRdb table keeps only in-frame clones and is missing some. This table holds 20,000 to 25,000 clones, approximately 80% found once. Trimming took off 1 base at V and 4 bases at J, with 9 bases between the two ends. The V gene's germline CDR1 is SGHTA and CDR2 FQGNSA. This CDR3 has 14 amino acids. These data come from a study of T cell responses to AZD1222 COVID-19 vaccine. This sequence joins TRBV7-2 and TRBJ2-3; D perhaps matches TRBD2 (5 bases). The receptor's source is an adult in good health. The source material was peripheral blood, sampled on day 0 of AZD1222 vaccination. The CDR3 DNA sequence: TGTGCCAGCAGCTTAGATAGCGACGCAGATACGCAGTATTTT. It is translated as CASSLDSDADTQYF. The entire variable domain, with the rest obtained from reference TRBV7-2 and TRBJ2-3, is as follows: GAGVSQSPSNKVTEKGKDVELRCDPISGHTALYWYRQSLGQGLEFLIYFQGNSAPDKSGLPSDRFSAERTGGSVSTLTIQRTQQEDSAVYLCASSLDSDADTQYFGPGTRLTVL.